This TCR beta chain came from a study of blood T cell repertoires in COVID-19. Study background: Both acute and convalescent COVID-19 samples were obtained from the United States, Italy and Spain. The cDNA or gDNA used as material had been derived from T cells, B-cell-depleted T cells, or PBMCs.

In the authors' workflow: Amplification with reference gene primers provided the estimates of nucleated cell counts. Using immunoSEQ multiplex PCR, the repertoire was profiled, and TCRdb retains in-frame clones only, with some absent. V and J calls and clone size are given by that table; D and trimming were obtained from the DNA. The sample has roughly 99,000 clones, roughly nine tenths seen once; the top ten hold 4.9%. CDR1 MNHEY and CDR2 SVGAGI come from the germline V gene. The CDR3 spans 15 residues. V lost 5 bases to trimming and J lost 6 bases, with 17 bases between them. The receptor was derived from a man in his forties with active or convalescent COVID-19. The V gene is TRBV6-5, the J gene TRBJ1-5; possible D gene TRBD1, 6 bases. Sequenced sample: peripheral blood. This CDR3 reads CASSPTGFSSQPQHF. The DNA for the CDR3 is TGTGCCAGCAGTCCTACAGGGTTTTCAAGTCAGCCCCAGCATTTT.